Sequencing of this TCR beta chain was carried out in a study of identical twins. Study-level findings and limits: Models came in too low on out-of-frame TCR alpha sharing in monozygotic twins.

CDR3 size: 15 residues. CDR1 SGHTA and CDR2 FQGNSA come from the germline V gene. Deletions cut 1 base from V and 7 bases from J, with 14 bases between. In its sample, this clonotype was seen a few times. Its antigen is still unknown. In TCRdb, the 5' RACE reads were re-called with MiXCR into one record per CDR3 protein. The sample yields roughly 480,000 distinct CDR3 sequences, 20% to 25% seen once. In addition, the sample was reused for a study of T cells expressing NK-cell markers. That report notes: It was sorted CD3+CD56+NKG2C+, CD3+CD56+NKG2C- and CD3+CD56-NKG2C+ T cells that supplied the TCR beta repertoires. NKG2C+ dominant clonotypes from 5 to 7 donors made up about 1.0-7.5% of CD8+ T cells.

The sequencing sample was made of CD4+ T cells sorted from blood. This clonotype was obtained from a young woman in good health. The chain combines TRBV7-2 with TRBJ2-1; the D is unclear. The CDR3 coding sequence is TGTGCCAGCAGCTTAGGGCCTCACGTGGGAAATGAGCAGTTCTTC. Residues: CASSLGPHVGNEQFF.